This TCR beta chain was sequenced for a study of molecular identifiers for immune sequencing clone quantification. Overall study findings and caveats: A shared barcode on identical TCR molecules could lead to underestimated sizes for highly expanded clones. In a background of approximately 1 million naive cells, spiked Jurkat TCR RNA from one cell was reportedly detectable.

Previously described methods and listed TCR primers were employed for the bulk TCR libraries. TCRdb processed the PCR reads anew with MiXCR; each CDR3 protein has one entry. This sample yields 460,000 or so distinct CDR3 sequences, of which about 21% are seen a single time; around 0.84% belongs to the top ten. The authors gated naive CD8 T cells as CD8+CD4-CCR7+CD45RA+ for sorting. This clonotype has a handful of counts. Its antigen is still unknown. Sequencing was performed on naive CD8+ T cells from blood, with Jurkat cell RNA spiked in. Noted subset: FACS-sorted CD8+CD4-CCR7+CD45RA+ naive T cells. This sequence originates from a human donor in good health. Some libraries in this study had Jurkat cell RNA spiked in.

This CDR3 is CASSFSVGGTEAFF. In nucleotides, the CDR3 is TGTGCCAGCAGCTTTTCGGTGGGGGGCACTGAAGCTTTCTTT. The rearrangement uses TRBV7-6 and TRBJ1-1; possible D gene TRBD1, 5 bases. V was pared by 3 bases and J by 4 bases, with 12 bases between. The CDR3 consists of 14 residues. The germline gives CDR1 SGHVS, CDR2 FNYEAQ.